These 26 T cell receptor beta chains were all obtained from the same sample, sequenced in a study of blood T cells in healthy people across ages (dated by TCRdb to about 2015). The library was obtained by 5' RACE. The instrument was an Illumina HiSeq 2500. A second 7 to 11 cycle PCR used a sample-barcoded 5' primer and a J-beta primer mix. Using fastp at Q25 and MiXCR, TCRdb reprocessed the public reads and kept productive beta chains. When rows share a CDR3 protein, they turn into one entry using the most common DNA and genes. This sample holds over a million distinct CDR3 sequences; 42% were observed only once. The ten top clones hold roughly 7.9% of the sample. Sequencing was carried out using blood. Receptors were obtained from a woman between 18 and 29 years old in good health.

This clonotype appeared a few times. V and J are TRBV28 and TRBJ2-4; D is uncertain. The J call is in doubt because the DNA end fits TRBJ2-5 better. The CDR3 length is 13 residues. Germline CDR1 is MDHEN and CDR2 is SYDVKM. The CDR3 loop is CASSPGRLETQYF. The CDR3 region has the DNA TGTGCCAGCAGCCCCGGCCGGCTAGAGACCCAGTACTTC.

This clonotype appeared a few times. This chain uses TRBV7-2 with TRBJ2-3; perhaps TRBD1 as D (7 bases). CDR3 size: 15 residues. The V end lost 4 bases, the J end lost 6 bases, and 17 bases lay between the germline ends. The V gene's germline CDR1 is SGHTA and CDR2 FQGNSA. Here the CDR3 DNA reads TGTGCCAGCAGCTGGAGGGGGCCAGCGTCTGATACGCAGTATTTT. As protein: CASSWRGPASDTQYF.

The rearrangement links TRBV5-1 to TRBJ2-3, with a possible D match to TRBD2 (6 bases). Trimming cost V 4 bases and J 0 bases, with 12 bases left between them. Germline CDR1 SGHRS, CDR2 YFSETQ. This CDR3 has 15 residues. The chain's CDR3 is CASSPEGRSTDTQYF. The CDR3 nucleotides read TGCGCCAGCAGCCCGGAGGGCAGAAGCACAGATACGCAGTATTTT.

V gene TRBV3-1 combines with J gene TRBJ2-4; D not certain. The DNA end lines up better with TRBJ2-7; the J call may be wrong. Germline lookup yields CDR1 LGHDT and CDR2 YNNKEL (reference sequence). CDR3 size: 13 residues. CDR3 loop: CASSQVRTGEQYF. Written as DNA, the CDR3 is TGTGCCAGCAGCCAAGTAAGGACGGGCGAGCAGTACTTC.

Here the CDR3 DNA reads TGTGCCACCCGGACAGGCCCTATGGGGGGGCCCCAGCATTTT. Amino acid sequence: CATRTGPMGGPQHF. The rearrangement links TRBV27 to TRBJ1-5; TRBD1 aligns across 7 bases. Trimming took 10 bases from V and 9 from J; bases not matched to a gene: 15. Germline V gene sequence: CDR1 MNHEY, CDR2 SMNVEV (reference sequence). The CDR3 has 14 residues.

This clonotype was picked up one time. The V gene is TRBV12-3 or TRBV12-4, the J gene TRBJ1-4; no reliable D call. V lost 4 bases to trimming and J lost 4 bases, with 13 bases between them. The length of the CDR3 is 15 residues. As DNA, the CDR3 is TGTGCCAGCAGTTCAACCCGGCAGTTTAATGAAAAACTGTTTTTT. Translated, it gives CASSSTRQFNEKLFF.

With regard to this clonotype: A much larger clone differs from this one at a single base, so this may be a read error. The V and J genes are TRBV5-1 and TRBJ2-7; D not certain. Germline CDR1 reads SGHRS; CDR2 reads YFSETQ. The CDR3 is 12 residues long. The CDR3 loop reads CVSSTPGFEQYF. The DNA for the CDR3 is TGCGTCAGCTCCACACCCGGGTTCGAGCAGTACTTC.

This clonotype has a single count. The chain combines TRBV4-1 with TRBJ1-2; D possibly corresponds to TRBD1 (5 bases). Germline V gives CDR1 MGHRA, CDR2 YSYEKL. Trimming shortened V by 5 bases and J by 1 base, and 14 bases separated the two germline ends. The CDR3 consists of 15 residues. The CDR3 reads CASSGGPLLNYGYTF. DNA for the CDR3: TGCGCCAGCAGCGGGGGACCCCTCCTTAACTATGGCTACACCTTC.

This clonotype has more than one count but fewer than ten. The J gene is TRBJ2-7, the V gene TRBV9, with TRBD2 identical over 9 bases. V shed 4 bases and J 1 base; nucleotides not matched to a gene: 6. CDR1 is SGDLS, CDR2 YYNGEE, per germline. The CDR3 spans 15 residues. The CDR3 sequence is CASSLSGGTSYEQYF. The CDR3 nucleotides are TGTGCCAGCAGCCTAAGCGGGGGGACGTCCTACGAGCAGTACTTC.

The chain recombines TRBV27 with TRBJ1-5; no firm D call. CDR3 length: 15 amino acids. Germline V lookup: CDR1 MNHEY, CDR2 SMNVEV (reference sequence). Trimming took 3 bases from V and 4 from J, leaving 13 bases between them. CDR3 sequence: CASSFGVTGNQPQHF. CDR3 sequence (DNA): TGTGCCAGCAGTTTCGGGGTAACGGGAAATCAGCCCCAGCATTTT.

The rearrangement joins TRBV6-5 to TRBJ2-3; 7 bases align to TRBD2. Germline lookup yields CDR1 MNHEY and CDR2 SVGAGI. This CDR3 comprises 16 residues. Unmatched junction bases numbered 7, after V lost 0 bases and J lost 4 bases. The chain's CDR3 is CASSYSGGTLPDTQYF. CDR3 bases: TGTGCCAGCAGTTACTCCGGGGGGACCCTCCCAGATACGCAGTATTTT.

This clonotype was observed a few times. The chain is built from TRBV3-1 and TRBJ1-2; perhaps TRBD1 as D (5 bases). The germline V gene has CDR1 LGHDT and CDR2 YNNKEL (reference sequence). Trimming took 1 base from V and 4 from J, leaving 16 bases between them. The CDR3 has 16 residues. CDR3 in amino acids: CASSQAGVQGGYGYTF. The CDR3 bases are TGTGCCAGCAGCCAAGCTGGAGTCCAGGGAGGCTATGGCTACACCTTC.

The chain employs TRBV7-2 and TRBJ1-1, with 9 bases that match TRBD1. CDR1 and CDR2 (germline): SGHTA, FQGNSA. V lost 5 bases, J lost 10 bases, and 11 bases stayed unmatched. The CDR3 loop spans 14 amino acids. CDR3: CASSLGGSGQGAFF. The CDR3 DNA sequence: TGTGCCAGCAGCCTAGGCGGTTCGGGACAGGGAGCTTTCTTT.

CDR3 in amino acids: CASSLGPSGKDTQYF. Written as DNA, the CDR3 is TGTGCCAGCAGCTTAGGGCCTAGCGGGAAGGATACGCAGTATTTT. The chain recombines TRBV7-2 with TRBJ2-3; 9 bases map to TRBD2. With 1 base clipped from V and 6 bases from J, the junction kept 5 bases outside the gene matches. The CDR3 extends over 15 amino acids. From germline, CDR1 is SGHTA and CDR2 FQGNSA.

The chain has TRBV14 and TRBJ1-6; D gene ambiguous. From germline, CDR1 is SGHDN and CDR2 FVKESK. V lost 1 base, J lost 5 bases, and 15 bases lay in between. The CDR3 covers 17 residues. This CDR3 reads CASSQGERVLNNSPLHF. CDR3 nucleotides: TGTGCCAGCAGCCAAGGGGAGCGGGTGCTTAATAATTCACCCCTCCACTTT.

This chain uses TRBV20-1 with TRBJ2-3, with TRBD2 identical over 15 bases. Germline CDR1 DFQATT, CDR2 SNEGSKA (reference sequence). There are 16 residues in the CDR3. V gave up 4 bases and J gave up 4 bases; unmatched junction bases: 6. CDR3 region: CSATAGLAGGADTQYF. CDR3 DNA: TGCAGTGCTACTGCGGGACTAGCGGGGGGAGCAGATACGCAGTATTTT.

The chain employs TRBV6-1 and TRBJ2-1, with D perhaps matching TRBD2 (5 bases). CDR1 and CDR2 from the germline V gene are MNHNS and SASEGT. The germline V and J ends were trimmed by 0 bases and 11 bases, with 8 bases remaining between them. CDR3 length: 12 residues. Here the CDR3 DNA reads TGTGCCAGCAGTGAAGCGGAGCGGAAGCAGTTCTTC. As protein: CASSEAERKQFF.

This sequence joins TRBV7-6 and TRBJ2-3, with TRBD1 matching 10 bases. Germline V gene data show CDR1 as SGHVS and CDR2 as FNYEAQ. The CDR3 is made up of 16 amino acids. With 3 bases clipped from V and 4 bases from J, the junction kept 7 bases outside the gene matches. CDR3 in amino acids: CASSFRRDRGSDTQYF. DNA for the CDR3: TGTGCCAGCAGCTTCCGCCGGGACAGGGGTTCAGATACGCAGTATTTT.

This clonotype was recorded at least ten times. The chain uses TRBV6-2 or TRBV6-3 and TRBJ2-7; D gene uncertain. Trimming removed 11 bases at V and 0 bases at J, with 14 bases between. From germline, CDR1 is MNHEY and CDR2 SVGEGT. CDR3 size: 13 residues. The CDR3 loop reads CASRTEHSYEQYF. As DNA, the CDR3 is TGTGCCTCCAGGACGGAACACTCCTACGAGCAGTACTTC.

The DNA for the CDR3 is TGTGCCAGCAGTCTTACGGGGGGGCAAGGAGATACGCAGTATTTT. It translates to CASSLTGGQGDTQYF. The chain joins TRBV7-2 to TRBJ2-3; 8 bases line up with TRBD2. Trimming cost V 6 bases and J 5 bases; bases outside gene matches: 10. This CDR3 region has 15 residues. Germline CDR1 SGHTA, CDR2 FQGNSA.

The CDR3 here is CASSVGLGGGNEQFF. The CDR3 region has the DNA TGTGCCAGCAGTGTCGGCCTAGGAGGGGGCAATGAGCAGTTCTTC. The J gene is TRBJ2-1, the V gene TRBV2, with D perhaps TRBD1 or TRBD2 (6 bases each). The CDR3 is made up of 15 amino acids. Trimming removed 4 bases from V and 6 bases from J, with 16 bases in between. Germline CDR1 is SNHLY and CDR2 is FYNNEI.

V is TRBV29-1 and J is TRBJ2-3; D is unresolved. This CDR3 region has 12 residues. Trimming removed 1 base at V and 4 bases at J, with 6 bases between. Germline V gene data show CDR1 as SQVTM and CDR2 as ANQGSEA. CDR3 in DNA: TGCAGCGTTGAAGGGTTCGCAGATACGCAGTATTTT. This sequence encodes CSVEGFADTQYF.

The V gene is TRBV18, the J gene TRBJ2-7, with 8 bases fitting TRBD2. Germline V CDR1 and CDR2: KGHSH, LQKENI. CDR3 length: 15 residues. Trimming cost V 2 bases and J 4 bases; bases outside gene matches: 7. The CDR3 is CASSPEAGGGYEQYF. For the CDR3, the DNA is TGTGCCAGCTCACCAGAGGCGGGGGGTGGTTACGAGCAGTACTTC.

V gene TRBV2 combines with J gene TRBJ2-1; 8 nucleotides line up with TRBD2. Germline assignment: CDR1 SNHLY and CDR2 FYNNEI. The CDR3 totals 15 residues. J gave up 5 bases and V 7 bases, and 10 bases lay outside the gene matches. The CDR3 here is CASIRGLGDHNEQFF. The DNA for the CDR3 is TGTGCCAGCATCAGGGGACTAGGTGACCACAATGAGCAGTTCTTC. Full variable domain (remainder filled in from reference TRBV2 and TRBJ2-1): EPEVTQTPSHQVTQMGQEVILRCVPISNHLYFYWYRQILGQKVEFLVSFYNNEISEKSEIFDDQFSVERPDGSNFTLKIRSTKLEDSAMYFCASIRGLGDHNEQFFGPGTRLTVL.

This chain links TRBV27 with TRBJ1-4; no definite D call. Germline assignment: CDR1 MNHEY and CDR2 SMNVEV (reference sequence). This CDR3 contains 17 residues. The V end was cut by 0 bases, the J end by 2 bases, with 13 bases between. The CDR3 here is CASSLSGSGRTNEKLFF. The CDR3 region has the DNA TGTGCCAGCAGTTTATCGGGATCGGGGAGGACTAATGAAAAACTGTTTTTT.

Concerning this clonotype itself: A read error may be the cause here, since a much bigger clone is one base away. J is TRBJ2-3 and V is TRBV29-1; D gene ambiguous. V lost 8 bases to trimming and J lost 3 bases, with 6 bases between them. This CDR3 comprises 10 residues. Germline V gene lookup returns CDR1 SQVTM and CDR2 ANQGSEA. CDR3 nucleotides: TGCAGCACCAAGACAGATACGCAGTATTTT. Protein: CSTKTDTQYF.